This TCR beta chain was documented in a study of blood T cell repertoires in COVID-19. Study summary: Sites in the United States, Italy and Spain provided acute and convalescent COVID-19 samples. PBMCs, B-cell-depleted T cells, or T cells were the source of the cDNA or gDNA that made up the material.

The CDR3 totals 11 residues, both ends included. The germline gives CDR1 SNHLY, CDR2 FYNNEI. As concerns this clone: This is likely a read error, given that the CDR3 carries no conserved phenylalanine or tryptophan at its end. The DNA is left out, because the CDR3 cannot be placed on it with certainty; the CDR3 is given as TCRdb lists it.

Clones were read by immunoSEQ multiplex PCR, and TCRdb kept only the in-frame ones, dropping some. In the table there are around 260,000 clones, around four fifths of which are singletons. The rearrangement joins TRBV2 to TRBJ2-7; TRBD1, as called in the table, went unchecked against the DNA. The receptor comes from a man in his sixties with acute or convalescent COVID-19. Input material: peripheral blood. The CDR3 sequence: CASSYRDSLEL.